The clone carrying this TCR beta chain has only a few counts. The record originates from a study of OX40 agonist ivuxolimab in advanced cancers. Profiled with immunoSEQ multiplex PCR; TCRdb holds only in-frame clones, not every one. This sample has 60,000 or so clones, with over 80% found just once. This CDR3 spans 21 amino acids. The V and J ends lost 0 bases and 4 bases, in that order; junction bases with no gene match: 19. Germline V gene sequence: CDR1 MGHRA, CDR2 YSYEKL. This chain connects TRBV4-1 to TRBJ2-7, with 12 bases aligning to TRBD1. The sample consisted of CD4+ or CD8+ T cells sorted from blood, taken in a trial of the OX40 agonist ivuxolimab. This TCR came from an adult with an advanced solid tumor such as melanoma, head and neck, liver or kidney cancer. The CDR3 loop is CASSQDRPWDRGQLVGYEQYF. The CDR3 DNA reads as TGCGCCAGCAGCCAAGATCGACCTTGGGACAGGGGGCAGCTTGTTGGATACGAGCAGTACTTC.